The rows below give T cell receptor beta chains drawn from one sample of a study of PD-1 blockade in classical Hodgkin lymphoma. Produced via immunoSEQ multiplex PCR; TCRdb's table is partial and in-frame only. The sample shows some 20,000 clones, 65% to 85% of them seen only once. Source: peripheral blood mononuclear cells (PBMCs), taken at baseline. All receptors come from a human donor with classical Hodgkin lymphoma. Each CDR3 is given with its conserved first and last residue. Fields, in order: CDR3 DNA, CDR3 protein, clone size, D gene, CDR3 length, V gene, J gene. D genes are given only for firm matches. Clone size is shown for a subset of rows, as once, few, many or a class of expanded clone.

CDR3nt: TGTGCCAGCAGCTTACCGGGGTTGAACACTGAAGCTTTCTTT; CDR3aa: CASSLPGLNTEAFF; abundance: .; d_gene: .; len: 14; v_gene: TRBV7-2; j_gene: TRBJ1-1
CDR3nt: TGTGCCAGCAGCTTAACCGGACAGGGTTCTGGAAACACCATATATTTT; CDR3aa: CASSLTGQGSGNTIYF; abundance: .; d_gene: TRBD1; len: 16; v_gene: TRBV7-9; j_gene: TRBJ1-3
CDR3nt: TGTGCCAGCAGCCGGACAGGTTCCTACGAGCAGTACTTC; CDR3aa: CASSRTGSYEQYF; abundance: .; d_gene: TRBD1; len: 13; v_gene: TRBV7-6; j_gene: TRBJ2-7
CDR3nt: TGTGCCAGCAGGCCGGCCCAATCGCTAGCCAAAAACATTCAGTACTTC; CDR3aa: CASRPAQSLAKNIQYF; abundance: .; d_gene: .; len: 16; v_gene: TRBV27; j_gene: TRBJ2-4
CDR3nt: TGCGCCAGCAGCCAAGACTGGGCGAACACCGGGGAGCTGTTTTTT; CDR3aa: CASSQDWANTGELFF; abundance: few; d_gene: .; len: 15; v_gene: TRBV4-1; j_gene: TRBJ2-2
CDR3nt: TGTGCCAGCAGTCCCCGACTAGCGGGGGTAGGAGAGACCCAGTACTTC; CDR3aa: CASSPRLAGVGETQYF; abundance: .; d_gene: TRBD2; len: 16; v_gene: TRBV27; j_gene: TRBJ2-5
CDR3nt: TGTGCCAGCAGTCCTAGGACAGGGAAAGACAACTATGGCTACACCTTC; CDR3aa: CASSPRTGKDNYGYTF; abundance: .; d_gene: TRBD1; len: 16; v_gene: TRBV5-5; j_gene: TRBJ1-2
CDR3nt: TGTGCCAGCAGTTTACCCCCGGGACAGGGGTCCTACGAGCAGTACTTC; CDR3aa: CASSLPPGQGSYEQYF; abundance: medium-sized; d_gene: TRBD1; len: 16; v_gene: TRBV28; j_gene: TRBJ2-7
CDR3nt: TGTGCCAGCAGCCCCGACGCGGGACGAGAAGAGACCCAGTACTTC; CDR3aa: CASSPDAGREETQYF; abundance: few; d_gene: .; len: 15; v_gene: TRBV7-9; j_gene: TRBJ2-5
CDR3nt: TGTGCCAGCAGCCCGGCAGGGGTGGCCCAGTACTTC; CDR3aa: CASSPAGVAQYF; abundance: .; d_gene: .; len: 12; v_gene: TRBV6-6; j_gene: TRBJ2-5
CDR3nt: TGTGCCAGCAGTTACTCGAGGGCCGATACAGATACGCAGTATTTT; CDR3aa: CASSYSRADTDTQYF; abundance: .; d_gene: .; len: 15; v_gene: TRBV6-6; j_gene: TRBJ2-3
CDR3nt: TGTGCCAGCAGACCCAGAGGACAGGGGAACCATGGCTACACCTTC; CDR3aa: CASRPRGQGNHGYTF; abundance: .; d_gene: TRBD1; len: 15; v_gene: TRBV2; j_gene: TRBJ1-2
CDR3nt: TGTGCCAGCAGTCCGCGGACAGGGCTCAACTATGGCTACACCTTC; CDR3aa: CASSPRTGLNYGYTF; abundance: .; d_gene: TRBD1; len: 15; v_gene: TRBV27; j_gene: TRBJ1-2
CDR3nt: TGCGCCAGCAGCCTTGATAGCGGGCACTCCTACGAGCAGTACTTC; CDR3aa: CASSLDSGHSYEQYF; abundance: once; d_gene: TRBD2; len: 15; v_gene: TRBV4-3; j_gene: TRBJ2-7
CDR3nt: TGCAGTGCTACGGGGGCCGGAGGCTACACCTTC; CDR3aa: CSATGAGGYTF; abundance: few; d_gene: .; len: 11; v_gene: TRBV20-1; j_gene: TRBJ1-2
CDR3nt: TGTGCCAGCAGCCCCTACAGGGGTTCCACTGAAGCTTTCTTT; CDR3aa: CASSPYRGSTEAFF; abundance: .; d_gene: TRBD1; len: 14; v_gene: TRBV4-2; j_gene: TRBJ1-1
CDR3nt: TGTGCTAGTGGTAGCCGGAGTGCAGGACAAAGTCGGGCCAACGTCCTGACTTTC; CDR3aa: CASGSRSAGQSRANVLTF; abundance: .; d_gene: .; len: 18; v_gene: TRBV12-5; j_gene: TRBJ2-6
CDR3nt: TGTGCCAGCAGCTTAATCCCCTCCCCGGGGGCCAACGTCCTGACTTTC; CDR3aa: CASSLIPSPGANVLTF; abundance: .; d_gene: .; len: 16; v_gene: TRBV7-3; j_gene: TRBJ2-6
CDR3nt: TGTGCCAGCAGGTTTGCGGATGAGCAGTTCTTC; CDR3aa: CASRFADEQFF; abundance: .; d_gene: .; len: 11; v_gene: TRBV7-2; j_gene: TRBJ2-1
CDR3nt: TGCAGCGTGACAGGGGGTAAGCTGAACACTGAAGCTTTCTTT; CDR3aa: CSVTGGKLNTEAFF; abundance: .; d_gene: TRBD1; len: 14; v_gene: TRBV29-1; j_gene: TRBJ1-1
CDR3nt: TGTGCCAGCAGCTCATCAGAACAGGGAAACACCATATATTTT; CDR3aa: CASSSSEQGNTIYF; abundance: .; d_gene: .; len: 14; v_gene: TRBV7-2; j_gene: TRBJ1-3
CDR3nt: TGTGCCAGCAGGTTAGGAGGGCGTCGGGCCAGACTGCACACTGAAGCTTTCTTT; CDR3aa: CASRLGGRRARLHTEAFF; abundance: .; d_gene: .; len: 18; v_gene: TRBV28; j_gene: TRBJ1-1
CDR3nt: TGTGCCAGCAGGCGAGACGGTAACTATGGCTACACCTTC; CDR3aa: CASRRDGNYGYTF; abundance: .; d_gene: .; len: 13; v_gene: TRBV6-1; j_gene: TRBJ1-2
CDR3nt: TGCGCCAGCAGCCAAGATCTAGGCCAGTGGTTGGCAAACACCATATATTTT; CDR3aa: CASSQDLGQWLANTIYF; abundance: .; d_gene: .; len: 17; v_gene: TRBV4-3; j_gene: TRBJ1-3
CDR3nt: TGTGCCAGCAGTCGAAATGGACAGAGCTATGGCTACACCTTC; CDR3aa: CASSRNGQSYGYTF; abundance: .; d_gene: .; len: 14; v_gene: TRBV28; j_gene: TRBJ1-2
CDR3nt: TGTGCCAGCAGTCACCGGGGCATCAGCACAGATACGCAGTATTTT; CDR3aa: CASSHRGISTDTQYF; abundance: .; d_gene: .; len: 15; v_gene: TRBV28; j_gene: TRBJ2-3
CDR3nt: TGTGCCAGCAGTGCCTCTGGGAGGAGGGAGGGTCAGCCCCAGCATTTT; CDR3aa: CASSASGRREGQPQHF; abundance: large; d_gene: .; len: 16; v_gene: TRBV2; j_gene: TRBJ1-5
CDR3nt: TGTGCCAGCAGCTTAGGCACTACACGGTCCTACGAGCAGTACTTC; CDR3aa: CASSLGTTRSYEQYF; abundance: .; d_gene: .; len: 15; v_gene: TRBV7-2; j_gene: TRBJ2-7
CDR3nt: TGTGCCAGCAGTGACTTAGGACTGATAAAAGAGACCCAGTACTTC; CDR3aa: CASSDLGLIKETQYF; abundance: .; d_gene: .; len: 15; v_gene: TRBV6-4; j_gene: TRBJ2-5
CDR3nt: TGTGCCAGCAGCTTATCTCGAGGGAACACTGAAGCTTTCTTT; CDR3aa: CASSLSRGNTEAFF; abundance: .; d_gene: .; len: 14; v_gene: TRBV7-6; j_gene: TRBJ1-1
CDR3nt: TGCGCCAGCAGCCAACCCTCGGGCGCTATAAACACCGGGGAGCTGTTTTTT; CDR3aa: CASSQPSGAINTGELFF; abundance: .; d_gene: .; len: 17; v_gene: TRBV4-1; j_gene: TRBJ2-2
CDR3nt: TGTGCCACCAGCAGCGGGCCCGGTCTTCCTACGGATGAAAAACTGTTTTTT; CDR3aa: CATSSGPGLPTDEKLFF; abundance: .; d_gene: .; len: 17; v_gene: TRBV15; j_gene: TRBJ1-4
CDR3nt: TGTGCCAGTAGTATCCAGGGGGCGCGGGGCAATCAGCCCCAGCATTTT; CDR3aa: CASSIQGARGNQPQHF; abundance: .; d_gene: TRBD1; len: 16; v_gene: TRBV19; j_gene: TRBJ1-5
CDR3nt: TGTGCCAGCAGCGAGGACAGCTCCTACGAGCAGTACTTC; CDR3aa: CASSEDSSYEQYF; abundance: .; d_gene: .; len: 13; v_gene: TRBV11-3; j_gene: TRBJ2-7
CDR3nt: TGTGCCAGCAGTACCGGGGTCCTGAACACTGAAGCTTTCTTT; CDR3aa: CASSTGVLNTEAFF; abundance: .; d_gene: .; len: 14; v_gene: TRBV6-6; j_gene: TRBJ1-1